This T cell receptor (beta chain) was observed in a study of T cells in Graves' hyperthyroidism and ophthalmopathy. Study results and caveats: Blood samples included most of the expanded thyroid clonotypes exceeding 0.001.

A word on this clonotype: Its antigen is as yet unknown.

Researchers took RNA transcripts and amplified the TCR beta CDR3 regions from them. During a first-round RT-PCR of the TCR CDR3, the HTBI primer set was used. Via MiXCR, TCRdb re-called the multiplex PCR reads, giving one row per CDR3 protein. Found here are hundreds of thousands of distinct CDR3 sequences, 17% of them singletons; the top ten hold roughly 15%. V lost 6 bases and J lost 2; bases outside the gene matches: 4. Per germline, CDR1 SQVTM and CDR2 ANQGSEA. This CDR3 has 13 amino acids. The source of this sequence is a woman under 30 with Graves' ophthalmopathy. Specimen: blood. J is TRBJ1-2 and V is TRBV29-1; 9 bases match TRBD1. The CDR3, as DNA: TGCAGCGTCTGGACAGGGGACAACTATGGCTACACCTTC. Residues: CSVWTGDNYGYTF.